This T cell receptor beta chain was observed in a study of patients and donors after allogeneic stem cell transplantation. Germline V gene lookup returns CDR1 MGHRA and CDR2 YSYEKL. V lost 1 base, J lost 10 bases, and 15 bases stayed unmatched. This CDR3 spans 17 amino acids. MiXCR, applied by TCRdb to the RT-PCR reads, yields one record per CDR3 protein. The data show about a million distinct CDR3 sequences, with around 17% seen just once and approximately 5.9% held by the top ten. This clonotype turned up a few times. This clonotype was sampled from a human donor who was either an allogeneic HSCT recipient or a stem cell or donor lymphocyte infusion donor (not recorded which). It is not recorded whose cells these are; they may come from a transplant donor. Sequenced sample: blood, either unsorted or a sorted T cell fraction (not recorded which). This chain joins TRBV4-1 and TRBJ2-1; 8 nucleotides line up with TRBD2. CDR3 residues: CASSQGELGLGGAEQFF. In nucleotides, the CDR3 is TGCGCCAGCAGCCAAGGGGAACTGGGACTAGGGGGTGCGGAGCAGTTCTTC.